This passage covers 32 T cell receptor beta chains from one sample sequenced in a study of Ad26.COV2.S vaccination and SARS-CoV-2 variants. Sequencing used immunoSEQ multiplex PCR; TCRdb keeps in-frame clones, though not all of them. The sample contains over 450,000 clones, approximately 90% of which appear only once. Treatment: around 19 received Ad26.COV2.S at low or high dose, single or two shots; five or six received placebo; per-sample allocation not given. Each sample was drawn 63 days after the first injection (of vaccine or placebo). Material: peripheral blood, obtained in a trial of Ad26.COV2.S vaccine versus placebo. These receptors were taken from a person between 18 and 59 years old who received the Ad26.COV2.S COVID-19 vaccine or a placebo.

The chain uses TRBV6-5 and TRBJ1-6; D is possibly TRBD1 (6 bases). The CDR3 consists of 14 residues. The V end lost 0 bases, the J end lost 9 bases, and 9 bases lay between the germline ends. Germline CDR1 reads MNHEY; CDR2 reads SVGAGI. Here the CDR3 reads CASSYSQGFSPLHF. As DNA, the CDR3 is TGTGCCAGCAGTTACTCCCAGGGGTTTTCACCCCTCCACTTT.

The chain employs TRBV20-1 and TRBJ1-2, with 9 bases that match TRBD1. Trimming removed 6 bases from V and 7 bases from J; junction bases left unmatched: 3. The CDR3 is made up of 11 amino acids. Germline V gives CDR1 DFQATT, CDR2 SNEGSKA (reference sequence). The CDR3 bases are TGCAGTGCGGACAGGGGCGGTGGCTACACCTTC. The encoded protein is CSADRGGGYTF.

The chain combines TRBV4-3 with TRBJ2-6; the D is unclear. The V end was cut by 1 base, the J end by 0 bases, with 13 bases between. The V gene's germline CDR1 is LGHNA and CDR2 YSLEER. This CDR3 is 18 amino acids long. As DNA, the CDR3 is TGCGCCAGCAGCCAAGCGGCCCTGTCTAGCTCTGGGGCCAACGTCCTGACTTTC. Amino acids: CASSQAALSSSGANVLTF.

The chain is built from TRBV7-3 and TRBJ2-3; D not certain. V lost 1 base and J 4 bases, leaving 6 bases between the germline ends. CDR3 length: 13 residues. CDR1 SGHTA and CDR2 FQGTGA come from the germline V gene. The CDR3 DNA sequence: TGTGCCAGCAGCTTAAAGCAGGCAGATACGCAGTATTTT. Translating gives CASSLKQADTQYF.

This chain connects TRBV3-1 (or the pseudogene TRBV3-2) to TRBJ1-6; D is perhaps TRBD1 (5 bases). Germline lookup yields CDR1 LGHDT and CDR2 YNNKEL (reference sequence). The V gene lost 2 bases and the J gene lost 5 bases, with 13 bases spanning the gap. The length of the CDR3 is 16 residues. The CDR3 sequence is CASSQYLGADNSPLHF. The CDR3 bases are TGTGCCAGCAGCCAATACCTCGGGGCTGATAATTCACCCCTCCACTTT.

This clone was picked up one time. In nucleotides, the CDR3 is TGTGCCTGGCGCTGGGATTCGAACACCGGGGAGCTGTTTTTT. It is translated as CAWRWDSNTGELFF. The V gene is TRBV30, the J gene TRBJ2-2; D is unresolved. Germline lookup yields CDR1 GTSNPN and CDR2 SVGIG (reference sequence). The V end lost 5 bases, the J end lost 0 bases, and 10 bases lay between the germline ends. The CDR3 loop spans 14 amino acids.

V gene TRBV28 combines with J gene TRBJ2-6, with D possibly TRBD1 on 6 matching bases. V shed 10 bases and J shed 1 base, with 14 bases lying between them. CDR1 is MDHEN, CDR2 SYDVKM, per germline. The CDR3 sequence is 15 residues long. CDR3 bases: TGTGCCACCAGAAAACAGGGATCTGGGGCCAACGTCCTGACTTTC. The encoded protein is CATRKQGSGANVLTF. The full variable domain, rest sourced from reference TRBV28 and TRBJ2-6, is DVKVTQSSRYLVKRTGEKVFLECVQDMDHENMFWYRQDPGLGLRLIYFSYDVKMKEKGDIPEGYSVSREKKERFSLILESASTNQTSMYLCATRKQGSGANVLTFGAGSRLTVL.

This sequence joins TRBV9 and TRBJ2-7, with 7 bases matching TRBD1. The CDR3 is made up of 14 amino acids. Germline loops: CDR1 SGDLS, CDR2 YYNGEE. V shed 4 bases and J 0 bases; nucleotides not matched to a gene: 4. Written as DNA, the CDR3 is TGTGCCAGCAGCCTGGGGGACAGCTCCTACGAGCAGTACTTC. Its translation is CASSLGDSSYEQYF.

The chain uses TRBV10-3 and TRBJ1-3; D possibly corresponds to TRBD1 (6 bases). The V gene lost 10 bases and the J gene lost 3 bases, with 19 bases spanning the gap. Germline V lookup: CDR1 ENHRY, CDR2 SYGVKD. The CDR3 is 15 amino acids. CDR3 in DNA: TGTGCCAGCCACTCCGGGACATACAATGGAAACACCATATATTTT. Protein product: CASHSGTYNGNTIYF.

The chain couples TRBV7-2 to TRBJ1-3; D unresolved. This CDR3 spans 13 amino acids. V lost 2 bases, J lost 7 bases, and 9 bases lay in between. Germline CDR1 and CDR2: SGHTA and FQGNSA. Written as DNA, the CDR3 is TGTGCCAGCAGCTTAACGAGTAGTAACACCATATATTTT. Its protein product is CASSLTSSNTIYF.

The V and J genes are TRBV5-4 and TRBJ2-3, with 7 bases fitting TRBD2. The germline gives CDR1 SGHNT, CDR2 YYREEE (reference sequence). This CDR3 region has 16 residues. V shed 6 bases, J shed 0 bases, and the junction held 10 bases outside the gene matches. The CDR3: CASTIKRGGSTDTQYF. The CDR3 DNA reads TGTGCCAGCACCATAAAACGGGGAGGGAGCACAGATACGCAGTATTTT.

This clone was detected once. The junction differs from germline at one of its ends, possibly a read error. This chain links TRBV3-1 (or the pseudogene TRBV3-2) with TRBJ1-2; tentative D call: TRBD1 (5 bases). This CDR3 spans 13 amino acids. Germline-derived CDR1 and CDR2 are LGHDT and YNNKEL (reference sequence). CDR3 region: CASSPSPSVDSSF. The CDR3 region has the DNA TGTGCCAGCAGCCCAAGTCCCTCGGTAGACAGCTCCTTC.

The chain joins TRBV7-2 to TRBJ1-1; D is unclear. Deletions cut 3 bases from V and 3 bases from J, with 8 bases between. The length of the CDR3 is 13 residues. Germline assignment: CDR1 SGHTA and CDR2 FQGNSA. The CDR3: CASSFSVYTEAFF. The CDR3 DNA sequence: TGTGCCAGCAGCTTCTCAGTCTACACTGAAGCTTTCTTT. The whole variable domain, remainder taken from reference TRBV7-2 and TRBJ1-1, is GAGVSQSPSNKVTEKGKDVELRCDPISGHTALYWYRQSLGQGLEFLIYFQGNSAPDKSGLPSDRFSAERTGGSVSTLTIQRTQQEDSAVYLCASSFSVYTEAFFGQGTRLTVV.

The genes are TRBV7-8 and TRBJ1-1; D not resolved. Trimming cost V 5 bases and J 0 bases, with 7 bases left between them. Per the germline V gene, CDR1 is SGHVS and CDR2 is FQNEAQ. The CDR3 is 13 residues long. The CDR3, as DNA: TGTGCCAGCAGCCGTGACTTGAACACTGAAGCTTTCTTT. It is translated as CASSRDLNTEAFF.

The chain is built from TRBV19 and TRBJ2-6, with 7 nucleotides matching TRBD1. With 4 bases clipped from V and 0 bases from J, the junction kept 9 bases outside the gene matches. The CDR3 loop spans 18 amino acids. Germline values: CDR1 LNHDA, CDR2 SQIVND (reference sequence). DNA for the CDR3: TGTGCCAGTAGTAACGCCTGGGGGACAGCCTCTGGGGCCAACGTCCTGACTTTC. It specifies CASSNAWGTASGANVLTF.

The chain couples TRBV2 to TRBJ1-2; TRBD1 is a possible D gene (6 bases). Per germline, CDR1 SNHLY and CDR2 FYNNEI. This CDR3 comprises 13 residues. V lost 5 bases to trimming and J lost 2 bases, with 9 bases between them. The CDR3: CASSPTGNYGYTF. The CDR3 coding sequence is TGTGCCAGCAGTCCCACAGGGAACTATGGCTACACCTTC.

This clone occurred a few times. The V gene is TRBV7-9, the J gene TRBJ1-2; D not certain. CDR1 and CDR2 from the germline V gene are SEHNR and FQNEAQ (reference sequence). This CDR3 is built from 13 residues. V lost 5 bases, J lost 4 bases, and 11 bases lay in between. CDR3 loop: CASSGPAGYGYTF. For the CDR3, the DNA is TGTGCCAGCAGCGGGCCGGCTGGCTATGGCTACACCTTC.

CDR3 protein: CASSLSGPGETQYF. DNA of the CDR3: TGTGCCAGCAGCCTTAGCGGGCCGGGAGAGACCCAGTACTTC. V gene TRBV7-2 combines with J gene TRBJ2-5; 7 bases map to TRBD2. This CDR3 has 14 residues. V lost 5 bases and J lost 4; bases outside the gene matches: 7. Germline CDR1 and CDR2: SGHTA and FQGNSA.

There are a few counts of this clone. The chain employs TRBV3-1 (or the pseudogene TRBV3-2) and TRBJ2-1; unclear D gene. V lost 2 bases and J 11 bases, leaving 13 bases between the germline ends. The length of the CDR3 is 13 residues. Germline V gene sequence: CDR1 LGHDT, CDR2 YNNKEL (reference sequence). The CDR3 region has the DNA TGTGCCAGCAGCCAATCCCCCGGTCAACAGCAGTTCTTC. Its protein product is CASSQSPGQQQFF.

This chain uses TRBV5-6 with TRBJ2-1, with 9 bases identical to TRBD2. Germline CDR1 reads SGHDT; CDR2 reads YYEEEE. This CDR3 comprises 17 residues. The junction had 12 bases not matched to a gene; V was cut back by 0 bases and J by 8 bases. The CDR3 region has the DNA TGTGCCAGCAGCTTGGCCCCGGCGGGGGGGCCTGATGATGAGCAGTTCTTC. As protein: CASSLAPAGGPDDEQFF.

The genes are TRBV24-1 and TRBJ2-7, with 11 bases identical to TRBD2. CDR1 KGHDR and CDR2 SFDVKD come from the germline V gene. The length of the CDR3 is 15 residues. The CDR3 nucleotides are TGTGCCACCAGTGATACGGGACTAGCGGCCCTATCGGAAGAGGTC. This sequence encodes CATSDTGLAALSEEV.

For the CDR3, the DNA is TGTGCCAGCAGCCATCCGTCCAGGGCAGGAGACACCATATATTTT. Amino acids: CASSHPSRAGDTIYF. V usage is TRBV3-1 (or the pseudogene TRBV3-2) and J usage is TRBJ1-3, with TRBD1 as a possible D gene (5 bases). CDR3 length: 15 amino acids. The germline V gene has CDR1 LGHDT and CDR2 YNNKEL (reference sequence). Trimming cost V 3 bases and J 8 bases, with 17 bases left between them.

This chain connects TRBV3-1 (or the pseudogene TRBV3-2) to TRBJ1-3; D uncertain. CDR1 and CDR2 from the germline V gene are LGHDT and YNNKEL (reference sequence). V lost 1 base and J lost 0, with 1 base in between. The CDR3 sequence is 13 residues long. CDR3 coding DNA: TGTGCCAGCAGCCAAGCCTCTGGAAACACCATATATTTT. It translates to CASSQASGNTIYF.

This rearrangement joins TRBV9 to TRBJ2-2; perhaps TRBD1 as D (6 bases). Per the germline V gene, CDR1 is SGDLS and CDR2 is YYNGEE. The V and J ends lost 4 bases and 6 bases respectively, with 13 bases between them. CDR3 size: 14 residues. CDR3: CASSPLWTAGELFF. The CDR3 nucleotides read TGTGCCAGCAGCCCCCTATGGACAGCCGGGGAGCTGTTTTTT.

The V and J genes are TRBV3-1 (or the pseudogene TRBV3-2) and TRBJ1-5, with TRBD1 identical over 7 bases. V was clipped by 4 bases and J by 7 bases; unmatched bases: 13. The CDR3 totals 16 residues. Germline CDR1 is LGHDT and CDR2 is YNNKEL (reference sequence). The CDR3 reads CASSPLYTGVDQPQHF. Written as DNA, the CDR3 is TGTGCCAGCAGCCCACTTTACACAGGGGTCGACCAGCCCCAGCATTTT.

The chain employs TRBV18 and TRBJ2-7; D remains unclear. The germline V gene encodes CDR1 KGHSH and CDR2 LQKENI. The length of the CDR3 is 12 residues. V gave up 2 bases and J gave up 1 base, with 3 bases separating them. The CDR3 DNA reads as TGTGCCAGCTCACCAGAATCCTACGAGCAGTACTTC. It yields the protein CASSPESYEQYF.

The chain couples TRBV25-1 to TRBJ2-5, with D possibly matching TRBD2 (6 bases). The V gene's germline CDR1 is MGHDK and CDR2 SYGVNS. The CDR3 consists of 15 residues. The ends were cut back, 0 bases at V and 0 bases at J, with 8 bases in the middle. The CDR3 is CASSEYRGNQETQYF. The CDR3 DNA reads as TGTGCCAGCAGTGAATATCGCGGGAACCAAGAGACCCAGTACTTC.

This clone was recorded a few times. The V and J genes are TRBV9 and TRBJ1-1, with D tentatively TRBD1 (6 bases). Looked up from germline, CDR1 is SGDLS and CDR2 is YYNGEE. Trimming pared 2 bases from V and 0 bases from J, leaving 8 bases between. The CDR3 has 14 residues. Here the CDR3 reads CASSVGAVNTEAFF. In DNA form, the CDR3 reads TGTGCCAGCAGCGTGGGGGCGGTGAACACTGAAGCTTTCTTT.

CDR3 protein: CASSVSSGSSYNEQFF. For the CDR3, the DNA is TGTGCCAGTAGTGTCTCTAGCGGGAGCTCCTACAATGAGCAGTTCTTC. V is TRBV19 and J is TRBJ2-1; TRBD2 agrees at 10 bases. With 5 bases clipped from V and 0 bases from J, the junction kept 4 bases outside the gene matches. Germline CDR1 and CDR2: LNHDA and SQIVND (reference sequence). The CDR3 totals 16 residues.

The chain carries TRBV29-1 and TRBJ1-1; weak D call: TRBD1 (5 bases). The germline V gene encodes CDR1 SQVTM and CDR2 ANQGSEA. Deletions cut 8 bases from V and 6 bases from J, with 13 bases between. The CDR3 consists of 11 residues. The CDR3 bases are TGCAGCTTACTGTGGGGGTCTGAAGCTTTCTTT. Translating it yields CSLLWGSEAFF.

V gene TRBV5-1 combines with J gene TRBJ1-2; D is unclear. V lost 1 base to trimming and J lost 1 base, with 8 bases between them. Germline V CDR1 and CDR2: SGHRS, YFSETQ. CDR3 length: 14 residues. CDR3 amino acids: CASSLLTLNYGYTF. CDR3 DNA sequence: TGCGCCAGCAGCTTGCTGACACTTAACTATGGCTACACCTTC.

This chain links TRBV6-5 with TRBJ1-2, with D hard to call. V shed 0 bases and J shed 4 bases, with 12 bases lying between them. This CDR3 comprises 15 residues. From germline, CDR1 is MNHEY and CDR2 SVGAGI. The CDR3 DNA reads TGTGCCAGCAGTTACTCGAAGCCGGGATCCTATGGCTACACCTTC. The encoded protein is CASSYSKPGSYGYTF.